The TCR beta chain described here comes from a study of metastatic and nonmetastatic thyroid tumors. Study-wide context: Repertoires of blood and of tissue (tumor or nodule) from malignant and benign thyroid patients were compared. Study-level results: In both blood and tumor samples, TCR beta diversity was reported significantly higher for malignant than benign nodules.

Authors' analysis steps: The distant-metastasis classifier for papillary thyroid cancer was built from CDR3 differences across clinicopathological groups. TCRdb re-analyzed the PCR reads through MiXCR. These V and J calls are TCRdb output, not the study's own analysis. The data show about 7,800 clones, with about 30% seen just once and roughly 13% held by the top ten. V shed 2 bases and J shed 6 bases, with 14 bases lying between them. Germline CDR1 is MRHNA and CDR2 is SNTAGT. CDR3 size: 15 residues. The entire patient cohort was treatment-naive prior to thyroid surgery. On this clone itself: The antigen is not known.

The V call is TRBV6-4, the J call TRBJ2-1; D call uncertain. The sequencing sample was made of adjacent normal tissue. This sequence was found in a female donor with papillary thyroid cancer or a benign thyroid nodule (not recorded which). Some clones in this sample may be carry-over from other donors' samples. Written as DNA, the CDR3 is TGTGCCAGCAGTGACCCAGAGATCCGGATCAATGAGCAGTTCTTC. Its translation: CASSDPEIRINEQFF.